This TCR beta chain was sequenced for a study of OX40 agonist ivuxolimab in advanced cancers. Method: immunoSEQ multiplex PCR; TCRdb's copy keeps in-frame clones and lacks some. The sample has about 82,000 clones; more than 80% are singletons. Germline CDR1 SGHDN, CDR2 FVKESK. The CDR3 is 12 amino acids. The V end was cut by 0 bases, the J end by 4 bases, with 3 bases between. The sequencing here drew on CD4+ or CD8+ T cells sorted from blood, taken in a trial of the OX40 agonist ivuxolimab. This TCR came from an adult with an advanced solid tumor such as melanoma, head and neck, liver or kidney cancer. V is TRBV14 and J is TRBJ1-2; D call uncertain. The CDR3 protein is CASSQDLYGYTF. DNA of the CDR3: TGTGCCAGCAGCCAAGATCTCTATGGCTACACCTTC.